A selection of T cell receptor beta chains follows, all from one sample in a study of T-cell memory formation after mild COVID-19. In TCRdb, the 5' RACE reads were re-called with MiXCR into one record per CDR3 protein. This repertoire shows a few hundred thousand distinct CDR3 sequences, 20% to 25% found once; its top ten account for 9.5% to 15%. The sequencing sample was made of PBMCs or a T cell subset sorted from them (not recorded which). These receptors were taken from an adult woman who had mild COVID-19 (a few samples of this study predate the infection). Cell type and time point are not known. The CDR3 runs from the conserved cysteine through the conserved F or W. The order of the fields is clone size, D gene, J gene, CDR3 length, V gene, CDR3 protein, CDR3 DNA. A D gene is named only where the DNA matches it firmly. For some rows the clone size is stated as once, few or many, or as a class when expanded; others skip it.

>few|TRBD2|TRBJ2-7|16|TRBV5-1
CASTSCLAGGRYEQYF
TGCGCCAGCACCTCGTGCCTAGCGGGGGGAAGGTACGAGCAGTACTTC
>NA|NA|TRBJ2-6|16|TRBV7-8
CASSPAGVGGANVLTF
TGTGCCAGCAGCCCGGCCGGGGTTGGTGGGGCCAACGTCCTGACTTTC
>few|NA|TRBJ1-1|15|TRBV15
CATSRDGQGTTEAFF
TGTGCCACCAGCAGAGATGGGCAGGGGACCACTGAAGCTTTCTTT
>NA|TRBD2|TRBJ2-3|13|TRBV24-1
CATGLAGPDTQYF
TGTGCCACCGGACTAGCGGGACCAGATACGCAGTATTTT
>few|NA|TRBJ1-1|14|TRBV2
CASSESEANTEAFF
TGTGCCAGCAGTGAAAGTGAAGCGAACACTGAAGCTTTCTTT
>few|NA|TRBJ2-5|14|TRBV5-1
CASTTRPPQETQYF
TGCGCCAGCACCACCCGACCGCCACAAGAGACCCAGTACTTC
>few|NA|TRBJ1-6|14|TRBV12-3/TRBV12-4
CASRSGGRNSPLHF
TGTGCCAGCCGGTCGGGGGGGCGTAATTCACCCCTCCACTTT
>NA|NA|TRBJ1-5|17|TRBV9
CASSQPDFNVPGQPQHF
TGTGCCAGCAGTCAGCCTGACTTCAATGTCCCGGGGCAGCCCCAGCATTTT
>few|NA|TRBJ2-7|13|TRBV20-1
CSARDPVLYEQYF
TGCAGTGCTAGAGATCCGGTGCTTTACGAGCAGTACTTC
>NA|NA|TRBJ1-6|13|TRBV5-1
CASSLYENSPLHF
TGCGCCAGCAGCCTGTACGAGAATTCACCCCTCCACTTT
>NA|NA|TRBJ2-5|16|TRBV6-5
CASSPSLLPSTETQYF
TGTGCCAGCAGTCCCTCTCTCCTTCCCTCAACGGAGACCCAGTACTTC
>few|TRBD2|TRBJ2-1|17|TRBV7-8
CASSFKTSPSGSPQQFF
TGTGCCAGCAGCTTCAAAACCTCCCCTAGCGGGAGCCCCCAGCAGTTCTTC
>NA|TRBD1|TRBJ2-1|14|TRBV7-2
CASSTRTGNLGWVF
TGTGCCAGCAGCACCCGGACAGGGAACTTGGGGTGGGTCTTC